The present TCR beta chain was sequenced within a study of shared clonotypes between healthy human individuals. On the study more broadly: The study drew on a couple of women and a few men aged 18 to 49 as donors.

A roughly 200 ng quantity of DNA, some 30,000 T cell genomes, went into the sorted-subset replicate PCRs. Produced via immunoSEQ multiplex PCR; TCRdb's table is partial and in-frame only. The sample includes about 1.5 million clones, around 97% of them seen just once. Turning to this clone: Its antigen is currently unknown.

Study results and limitations: Sequencing of the sorted subsets was shown by rarefaction to be incomplete despite large depth.

CD4+ cells yielded CD45RA+ naive and CD45RA-negative memory subsets. The sequenced material came from naive CD4+ T cells sorted from blood. The subset was: CD45RA+ positively selected. This TCR derives from a man in his thirties or forties in good health.

The CDR3: CASSLGQNHNEQFF. The CDR3 DNA reads as TGCGCCAGCAGCTTGGGACAGAACCACAATGAGCAGTTCTTC. The V and J genes are TRBV5-1 and TRBJ2-1; D might be TRBD1 (5 bases). The V gene lost 0 bases and the J gene lost 5 bases, with 9 bases spanning the gap. CDR1 is SGHRS, CDR2 YFSETQ, per germline. The length of the CDR3 is 14 residues.